A selection of T cell receptor beta chains follows, all from one sample in a study of vaccination and CD4 T cells after COVID-19. Antigen specificity for these receptors is unknown. Via MiXCR, TCRdb re-called the PCR reads, giving one row per CDR3 protein. The sample comprises about 22,000 distinct CDR3 sequences, 32% of which are singletons, and approximately 10% rests with the top ten. The source was CD4+ T cells from blood, cultured in vitro, collected about 7 months after SARS-CoV-2 vaccination. The receptors originated from a human donor who had recovered from COVID-19. CDR3s leave out the opening cysteine and the closing phenylalanine or tryptophan.

len,j_gene,v_gene,CDR3aa
11,TRBJ2-5,TRBV25-1,ACGGHGEETQY
11,TRBJ2-4,TRBV7-2,ASSFSHGNIQY
13,TRBJ2-7,TRBV27,ASSLYGAGAYEQY
13,TRBJ2-2,TRBV7-3,ASSRLGVDTGELF
14,TRBJ2-3,TRBV7-9,ASSQKFPDSPDTQY
13,TRBJ2-5,TRBV20-1,SLVPDRGQMETQY
12,TRBJ1-2,TRBV20-1,SALRQGQGYGYT
13,TRBJ1-1,TRBV7-9,ASSLSRSGNTEAF
13,TRBJ2-1,TRBV7-2,ASSWAAGLSNEQF
11,TRBJ2-5,TRBV20-1,SANPLARETQY
13,TRBJ1-2,TRBV4-1,ASSQVGTANYGYT
13,TRBJ2-7,TRBV11-3,ASSRNGPIVYEQY
12,TRBJ2-1,TRBV11-2,ASSLPWAVNEQF
14,TRBJ2-2,TRBV6-1,ASSGTRVAGTGELF
13,TRBJ2-3,TRBV28,ASSSLDRVKDTQY
18,TRBJ2-7,TRBV11-3,ASSASGGRRVAGGPYEQY
11,TRBJ2-3,TRBV10-1,ASSRLVPDTQY
9,TRBJ1-1,TRBV19,ASSIRVEAF
10,TRBJ2-7,TRBV5-1,ASSDERPRQY
13,TRBJ2-1,TRBV20-1,SARKRAGEYNEQF
11,TRBJ1-2,TRBV18,ASSPDSNYGYT
14,TRBJ2-1,TRBV20-1,SARGKRGALYNEQF
13,TRBJ2-3,TRBV7-3,ASSTRGGTPDTQY
13,TRBJ2-7,TRBV6-2/TRBV6-3,ASTGKAGYTYEQY
12,TRBJ1-6,TRBV11-3,ASSLTTTNSPLH
12,TRBJ2-7,TRBV7-6,ASSLAQKAYEQY
13,TRBJ1-1,TRBV5-1,ASSRTGTMNTEAF
11,TRBJ1-1,TRBV20-1,SANHAVNTEAF
13,TRBJ2-2,TRBV6-5,ASSYQVMYAGELF
13,TRBJ1-2,TRBV7-8,ASSLTEWGDGGYT
11,.,TRBV24-1,ATSGGAGGEQF
13,TRBJ1-1,TRBV5-1,ASSPVQGVGTEAF
11,TRBJ2-1,TRBV7-2,ASSARPHNEQF
15,TRBJ2-1,TRBV4-2,ASSQVGEGASYNEQF
18,TRBJ2-1,TRBV4-3,ASSQQSGRAVLTPYNEQF
11,TRBJ2-7,TRBV27,ATRRWQTYEQH
13,TRBJ2-7,TRBV15,ATSRTAKWSYEQY
13,TRBJ1-2,TRBV6-2/TRBV6-3,ASGRAGDWNYGYT
12,TRBJ1-1,TRBV28,ASSETGGRTEAF
16,TRBJ2-5,TRBV7-2,ASKPKGLAGGLWETQY
13,TRBJ2-5,TRBV19,ASRGRGGRKETQY
12,TRBJ1-4,TRBV6-1,ASSESPTNEKLF
13,TRBJ2-1,TRBV20-1,SARNRAGHYNEQF
13,TRBJ2-5,TRBV7-9,ASSRRIGAGETQY
12,TRBJ2-5,TRBV2,ASTGSGRSGTQY
11,TRBJ2-7,TRBV7-3,ASSTSGNNEQY
12,TRBJ2-7,TRBV7-2,ASSNNRGGYEQY
17,TRBJ2-7,TRBV19,ASSILLRSGSSGGYEQY
12,TRBJ2-3,TRBV25-1,ASSGYMSTDTQY
13,TRBJ1-5,TRBV6-1,ASSAGHHSNQPQH
13,TRBJ2-6,TRBV6-5,ASSSSGAGANVLT
13,TRBJ1-1,TRBV7-9,ASSLGGRANTEAF
13,TRBJ1-2,TRBV19,ASSIYRGANYGYT
13,TRBJ2-7,TRBV19,GEMWGTGALGEQY